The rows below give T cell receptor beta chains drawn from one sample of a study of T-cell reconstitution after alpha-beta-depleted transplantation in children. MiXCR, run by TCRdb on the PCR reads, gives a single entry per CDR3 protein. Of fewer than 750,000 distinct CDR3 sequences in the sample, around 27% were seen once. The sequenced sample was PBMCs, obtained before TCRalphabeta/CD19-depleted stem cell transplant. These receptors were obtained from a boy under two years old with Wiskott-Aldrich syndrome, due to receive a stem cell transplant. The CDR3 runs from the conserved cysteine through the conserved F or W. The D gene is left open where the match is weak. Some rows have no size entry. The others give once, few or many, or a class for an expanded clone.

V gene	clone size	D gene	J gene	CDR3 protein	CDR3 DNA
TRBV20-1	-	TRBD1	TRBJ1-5	CSARDRRTGNQPQHF	TGCAGTGCTAGAGATCGAAGGACAGGGAACCAGCCCCAGCATTTT
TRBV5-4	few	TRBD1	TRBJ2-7	CASSGAGTENYEQYF	TGTGCCAGCAGCGGAGCCGGGACAGAGAATTACGAGCAGTACTTC
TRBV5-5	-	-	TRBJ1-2	CASSLFGVPYGYTF	TGTGCCAGCAGCTTGTTTGGGGTCCCATATGGCTACACCTTC
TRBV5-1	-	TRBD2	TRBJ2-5	CASSLGAGVLETQYF	TGCGCCAGCAGCTTGGGCGCGGGAGTATTAGAGACCCAGTACTTC
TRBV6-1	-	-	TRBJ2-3	CASKKGGTDTQYF	TGTGCCAGCAAAAAGGGGGGGACAGATACGCAGTATTTT
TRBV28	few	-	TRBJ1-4	CASSLLVGRLFF	TGTGCCAGCAGTTTATTGGTGGGTCGACTGTTTTTT
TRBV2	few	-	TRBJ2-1	CASRQEFYEQFF	TGTGCCAGCAGACAGGAGTTTTATGAGCAGTTCTTC
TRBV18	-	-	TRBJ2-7	CASSPPGHDYEQYF	TGTGCCAGCTCACCACCGGGACATGACTACGAGCAGTACTTC
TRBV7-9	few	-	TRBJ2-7	CASSLPGLANSYEQYF	TGTGCCAGCAGCCTACCTGGGCTGGCCAACTCCTACGAGCAGTACTTC
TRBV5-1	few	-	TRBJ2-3	CASSLGQAFTDTQYF	TGCGCCAGCAGCTTGGGGCAGGCCTTCACAGATACGCAGTATTTT
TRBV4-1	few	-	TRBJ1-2	CASSQPDRINGYTF	TGCGCCAGCAGCCAACCAGACAGGATTAATGGCTACACCTTC
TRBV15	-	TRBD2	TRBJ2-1	CATTSGRANEQFF	TGTGCCACCACTAGCGGGAGGGCCAATGAGCAGTTCTTC
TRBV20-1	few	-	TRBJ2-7	CSIARGPYEQYF	TGCAGCATTGCGCGGGGCCCCTACGAGCAGTACTTC
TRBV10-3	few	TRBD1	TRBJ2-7	CAISTGTGFSYEQYF	TGTGCCATCAGTACCGGGACAGGGTTCTCCTACGAGCAGTACTTC
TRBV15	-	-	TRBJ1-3	CATSRSTGFGNTIYF	TGTGCCACCAGCAGAAGCACAGGGTTTGGAAACACCATATATTTT
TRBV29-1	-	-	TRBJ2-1	CSVARVSYNEQFF	TGCAGCGTTGCTAGGGTCTCCTACAATGAGCAGTTCTTC
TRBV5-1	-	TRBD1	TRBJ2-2	CASSHFWTGLDTGELFF	TGCGCCAGCAGCCACTTCTGGACAGGGTTGGACACCGGGGAGCTGTTTTTT
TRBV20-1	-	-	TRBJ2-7	CSARKGFGEQYF	TGCAGTGCTAGAAAGGGGTTCGGCGAGCAGTACTTC
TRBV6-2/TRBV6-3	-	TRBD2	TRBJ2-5	CASSYLGRDQETQYF	TGTGCCAGCAGTTATCTCGGGAGGGATCAAGAGACCCAGTACTTC
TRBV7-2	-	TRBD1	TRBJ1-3	CASSLGGTASGNTIYF	TGTGCCAGCAGCTTGGGGGGGACAGCCTCTGGAAACACCATATATTTT
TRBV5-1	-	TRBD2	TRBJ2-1	CASSLASGSVNEQFF	TGCGCCAGCAGCTTAGCTAGCGGGAGTGTTAATGAGCAGTTCTTC
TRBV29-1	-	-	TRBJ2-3	CSVEDLLSGRDTQYF	TGCAGCGTTGAAGATCTTCTCTCAGGGAGAGATACGCAGTATTTT
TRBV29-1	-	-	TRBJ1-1	CSMSALGNTEAFF	TGCAGCATGTCGGCCTTGGGGAACACTGAAGCTTTCTTT
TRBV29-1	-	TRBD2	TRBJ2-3	CSVEREMGTDTQYF	TGCAGCGTTGAGCGGGAGATGGGCACAGATACGCAGTATTTT
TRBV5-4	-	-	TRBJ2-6	CASSFFRALGSGANVLTF	TGTGCCAGCAGCTTTTTCAGGGCCCTGGGCTCTGGGGCCAACGTCCTGACTTTC
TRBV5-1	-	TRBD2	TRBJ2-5	CASSLLRGTSAQETQYF	TGCGCCAGCAGCCTACTGCGGGGGACTAGCGCACAAGAGACCCAGTACTTC
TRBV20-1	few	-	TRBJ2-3	CSARVARSFTDTQYF	TGCAGTGCTAGAGTCGCCAGGAGTTTCACAGATACGCAGTATTTT